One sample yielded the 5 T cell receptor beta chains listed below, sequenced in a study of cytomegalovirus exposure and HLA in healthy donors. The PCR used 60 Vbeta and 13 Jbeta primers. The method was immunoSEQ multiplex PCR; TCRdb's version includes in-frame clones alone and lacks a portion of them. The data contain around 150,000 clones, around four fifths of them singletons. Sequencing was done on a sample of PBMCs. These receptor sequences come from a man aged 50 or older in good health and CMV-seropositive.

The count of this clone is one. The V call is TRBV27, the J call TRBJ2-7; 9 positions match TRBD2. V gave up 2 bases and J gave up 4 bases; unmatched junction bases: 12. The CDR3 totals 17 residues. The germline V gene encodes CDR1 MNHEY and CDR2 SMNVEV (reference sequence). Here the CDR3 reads CASSLAGAGGLGYEQYF. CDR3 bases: TGTGCCAGCAGTTTAGCGGGTGCGGGGGGGCTCGGGTACGAGCAGTACTTC.

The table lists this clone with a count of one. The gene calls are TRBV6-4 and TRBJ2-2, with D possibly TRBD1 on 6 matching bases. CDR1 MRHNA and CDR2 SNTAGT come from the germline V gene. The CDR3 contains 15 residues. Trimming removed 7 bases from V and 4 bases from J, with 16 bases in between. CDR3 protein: CASKEMTGSTGELFF. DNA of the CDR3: TGTGCCAGCAAGGAGATGACAGGCAGCACCGGGGAGCTGTTTTTT.

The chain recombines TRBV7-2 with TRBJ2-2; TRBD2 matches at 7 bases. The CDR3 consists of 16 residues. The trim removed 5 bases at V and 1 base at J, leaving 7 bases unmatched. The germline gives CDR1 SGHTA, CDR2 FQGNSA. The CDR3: CASSKPGLRNTGELFF. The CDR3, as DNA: TGTGCCAGCAGCAAACCGGGACTACGGAACACCGGGGAGCTGTTTTTT.

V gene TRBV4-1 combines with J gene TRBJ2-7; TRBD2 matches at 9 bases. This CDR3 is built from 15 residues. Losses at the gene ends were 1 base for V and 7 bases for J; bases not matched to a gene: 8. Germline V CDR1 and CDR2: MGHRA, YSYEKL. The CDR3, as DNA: TGCGCCAGCAGCCAAGGCCCGGGACTAGCTCGTGAGCAGTACTTC. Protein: CASSQGPGLAREQYF.

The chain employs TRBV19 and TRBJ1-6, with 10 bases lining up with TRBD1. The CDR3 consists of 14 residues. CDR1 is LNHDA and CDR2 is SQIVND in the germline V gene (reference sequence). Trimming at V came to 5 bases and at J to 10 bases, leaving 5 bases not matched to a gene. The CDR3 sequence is CASSGTGAMSPLHF. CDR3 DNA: TGTGCCAGTAGTGGGACAGGGGCTATGTCACCCCTCCACTTT.